The 26 T cell receptor beta chains below were found in one sample sequenced in a study of vaccination and CD4 T cells after COVID-19. Researchers used the Oncomine TCR Beta short-read assay to sequence DNA from cultured CD4+ T cells. TCRdb re-called the PCR reads through MiXCR, storing one row per CDR3 protein. This sample yields under 30,000 distinct CDR3 sequences, of which approximately 40% are seen a single time; just over 7% belongs to the top ten. The antigens these receptors bind are not known. Regarding treatment: roughly 11-day PBMC culture with coronavirus spike peptide pools or control peptides (ViraFEST assay). The source material was CD4+ T cells from blood, cultured in vitro. All receptors derive from a human donor who had recovered from COVID-19.

This clonotype was picked up a small number of times. CDR3 nucleotides: TGTGCCACCAGTGACTCACAGGGAATGCGTCAGCCCCAGCATTTT. Its protein is CATSDSQGMRQPQHF. The chain couples TRBV24-1 to TRBJ1-5; tentative D call: TRBD1 (6 bases). The CDR3 has 15 amino acids. Germline values: CDR1 KGHDR, CDR2 SFDVKD. V was clipped by 4 bases and J by 6 bases, with 15 bases between them.

V usage is TRBV5-4 and J usage is TRBJ2-7; 8 bases fit TRBD1. This CDR3 is built from 14 residues. V shed 3 bases, J shed 3 bases, and the junction held 5 bases outside the gene matches. Germline V gene data show CDR1 as SGHNT and CDR2 as YYREEE (reference sequence). CDR3 protein: CASSSKTGDYEQYF. The CDR3 DNA is TGTGCCAGCAGCTCGAAGACAGGGGACTACGAGCAGTACTTC.

This clonotype came up a few times. This chain connects TRBV28 to TRBJ2-5; D call uncertain. The CDR3 consists of 15 residues. V was trimmed by 2 bases and J by 5 bases, leaving 15 bases between them. The germline V gene has CDR1 MDHEN and CDR2 SYDVKM. CDR3 region: CASSLRAWASETQYF. CDR3 DNA: TGTGCCAGCAGTTTACGGGCCTGGGCAAGCGAGACCCAGTACTTC.

CDR3 sequence: CASSPLLGGQGSYEQYF. CDR3 DNA sequence: TGTGCCAGCTCACCACTTTTGGGAGGACAGGGTTCCTACGAGCAGTACTTC. The chain couples TRBV18 to TRBJ2-7; 8 bases align to TRBD1. The ends lost 1 base at V and 1 base at J; junction bases unmatched: 9. Germline CDR1 KGHSH, CDR2 LQKENI. CDR3 length: 17 residues.

V gene TRBV4-3 combines with J gene TRBJ2-3; D is perhaps TRBD1 (6 bases). Per germline, CDR1 LGHNA and CDR2 YSLEER. This CDR3 has 13 residues. V lost 0 bases and J 11 bases, leaving 12 bases between the germline ends. CDR3 residues: CASSQEERTEQYF. In DNA form, the CDR3 reads TGCGCCAGCAGCCAAGAGGAGCGGACAGAGCAGTATTTT.

V is TRBV10-1 and J is TRBJ2-1, with 11 bases fitting TRBD2. Germline V CDR1 and CDR2: WNHNN, SYGVQD (reference sequence). This CDR3 contains 15 residues. The V gene end was trimmed by 6 bases and the J gene end by 4 bases; junction bases not matched to a gene: 5. The CDR3 sequence is CASSKTSGVYNEQFF. CDR3 coding DNA: TGCGCCAGCAGCAAGACTAGCGGGGTATACAATGAGCAGTTCTTC.

In the case of this clonotype: A read error is likely, as this CDR3 ends without the conserved phenylalanine or tryptophan. V usage is TRBV2 and J usage is TRBJ2-7; D may be TRBD1 (5 bases). The V end was cut by 2 bases, the J end by 6 bases, with 11 bases between. This CDR3 is built from 13 residues. The V gene's germline CDR1 is SNHLY and CDR2 FYNNEI. CDR3 residues: CASSETGRGEQYS. CDR3 coding DNA: TGTGCCAGCAGTGAAACAGGAAGGGGCGAGCAGTACTCC.

Concerning this clonotype itself: One junction end does not reproduce the germline sequence, and a read error may be involved. The rearrangement uses TRBV10-1 and TRBJ2-3; a possible D gene is TRBD2 (5 bases). The CDR3 totals 12 residues. CDR1 and CDR2 (germline): WNHNN, SYGVQD (reference sequence). The CDR3 bases are TGCGCCAGCAGTCCTGCCGGGGATACGCTGTATTTT. As protein: CASSPAGDTLYF.

The sample holds a few counts of this clonotype. This chain links TRBV24-1 with TRBJ2-3; the match to TRBD1 covers 7 bases. Germline CDR1 is KGHDR and CDR2 is SFDVKD. The CDR3 is 16 amino acids. Germline trimming cut 4 bases from V and 4 bases from J; bases unmatched to any gene: 10. The CDR3 DNA follows: TGTGCCACCAGTGAAGCGGCCAGGGGGTTCGCAGATACGCAGTATTTT. This encodes CATSEAARGFADTQYF.

In this sample, this clonotype turned up a few times. CDR3 region: CASSSSGWGQETQYF. The CDR3, as DNA: TGTGCCAGCAGCTCATCCGGGTGGGGCCAAGAGACCCAGTACTTC. The chain is built from TRBV27 and TRBJ2-5; no definite D call. V was cut by 6 bases and J by 1 base, with 15 bases left in between. Germline V lookup: CDR1 MNHEY, CDR2 SMNVEV (reference sequence). This CDR3 region has 15 residues.

In this sample, this clonotype turned up a few times. V and J are TRBV7-6 and TRBJ1-5, with unresolved D. The CDR3 is made up of 17 amino acids. Germline assignment: CDR1 SGHVS and CDR2 FNYEAQ. V lost 1 base to trimming and J lost 2 bases, with 15 bases between them. In DNA form, the CDR3 reads TGTGCCAGCAGCTTAGTCCAGCCCGGTTTTGGCAATCAGCCCCAGCATTTT. It is translated as CASSLVQPGFGNQPQHF.

This clonotype was detected only a few times. The chain uses TRBV20-1 and TRBJ2-5; tentatively, D is TRBD2 (5 bases). Trimming stripped 5 bases from V and 8 bases from J, with 15 bases between. CDR1 and CDR2 (germline): DFQATT, SNEGSKA (reference sequence). There are 12 residues in the CDR3. The CDR3 loop is CSALDSPGTQYF. Here the CDR3 DNA reads TGCAGTGCTTTGGACTCCCCGGGAACCCAGTACTTC.

In its sample, this clonotype was seen a few times. This chain connects TRBV7-9 to TRBJ2-2; a possible D gene is TRBD2 (5 bases). Germline V gene lookup returns CDR1 SEHNR and CDR2 FQNEAQ (reference sequence). The CDR3 is 14 amino acids. The ends were cut back, 3 bases at V and 0 bases at J, with 5 bases in the middle. CDR3 protein: CASSFSANTGELFF. DNA for the CDR3: TGTGCCAGCAGCTTTAGCGCGAACACCGGGGAGCTGTTTTTT.

The V gene is TRBV19, the J gene TRBJ1-2, with 10 positions matching TRBD1. There are 13 residues in the CDR3. V lost 8 bases, J lost 7 bases, and 7 bases stayed unmatched. Germline loops: CDR1 LNHDA, CDR2 SQIVND (reference sequence). The CDR3, as DNA: TGTGCCAGTTACGCGACAGGGGGCTTTGGCTACACCTTC. This encodes CASYATGGFGYTF.

This clonotype showed up just a few times. The V and J genes are TRBV27 and TRBJ2-2; TRBD2 matches 7 bases. In germline, CDR1 is MNHEY, CDR2 SMNVEV (reference sequence). There are 16 residues in the CDR3. Germline trimming cut 7 bases from V and 1 base from J; bases unmatched to any gene: 9. The CDR3 nucleotides are TGTGCCAGCACCTTGCGGGGGATATGGAACACCGGGGAGCTGTTTTTT. It is translated as CASTLRGIWNTGELFF.

The chain has TRBV20-1 and TRBJ2-2, with D uncertain. Germline V gene sequence: CDR1 DFQATT, CDR2 SNEGSKA (reference sequence). This CDR3 spans 15 amino acids. V shed 4 bases and J shed 1 base, with 13 bases lying between them. As DNA, the CDR3 is TGCAGTGCTACCGGTCAGCTAGTGAACACCGGGGAGCTGTTTTTT. Translation: CSATGQLVNTGELFF.

The genes are TRBV20-1 and TRBJ2-1; TRBD2 matches 12 bases. The germline CDR1 and CDR2 sequences are DFQATT and SNEGSKA (reference sequence). Losses at the gene ends were 5 bases for V and 0 bases for J; bases not matched to a gene: 8. There are 17 residues in the CDR3. CDR3 sequence (DNA): TGCAGTGCTCAACTAGCGGGGGGCACCAGCTCCTACAATGAGCAGTTCTTC. Encoded protein: CSAQLAGGTSSYNEQFF.

This clonotype occurred a few times. The gene calls are TRBV2 and TRBJ2-7; 9 bases align to TRBD1. CDR1 SNHLY and CDR2 FYNNEI come from the germline V gene. The CDR3 has 14 amino acids. Trimming took 6 bases from V and 2 from J; bases not matched to a gene: 5. The CDR3 reads CASRGDRAPYEQYF. In DNA, the CDR3 is TGTGCCAGCAGGGGGGACAGGGCGCCCTACGAGCAGTACTTC.

V is TRBV15 and J is TRBJ2-3; unclear D gene. Germline CDR1 and CDR2: LNHNV and YYDKDF (reference sequence). The V end lost 5 bases, the J end lost 0 bases, and 18 bases lay between the germline ends. The CDR3 totals 17 residues. CDR3 loop: CATSARQLLHSTDTQYF. As DNA, the CDR3 is TGTGCCACCAGCGCCAGGCAGCTACTCCATAGCACAGATACGCAGTATTTT.

The V call is TRBV28, the J call TRBJ1-2; TRBD1 matches 9 bases. Looked up from germline, CDR1 is MDHEN and CDR2 is SYDVKM. The CDR3 consists of 13 residues. V was pared by 7 bases and J by 8 bases, with 8 bases of the junction left unmatched. The chain's CDR3 is CASKGQGLVGYTF. CDR3 in DNA: TGTGCCAGCAAGGGACAGGGCCTTGTAGGCTACACCTTC.

The genes are TRBV4-1 and TRBJ2-2; 10 nucleotides line up with TRBD2. Germline CDR1 and CDR2: MGHRA and YSYEKL. The CDR3 consists of 15 residues. Trimming took 6 bases from V and 0 from J; bases not matched to a gene: 1. The CDR3 DNA reads as TGCGCCAGCAGTACTAGCGGGACGAACACCGGGGAGCTGTTTTTT. Translating gives CASSTSGTNTGELFF.

The chain couples TRBV7-2 to TRBJ2-7; D uncertain. V was trimmed by 1 base and J by 7 bases, leaving 11 bases between them. The length of the CDR3 is 13 residues. The germline V gene encodes CDR1 SGHTA and CDR2 FQGNSA. The CDR3 DNA reads TGTGCCAGCAGCTTAGGGTGGCGAGATGAGCAGTACTTC. It translates to CASSLGWRDEQYF.

This clonotype was seen just once. The chain links TRBV12-3 or TRBV12-4 to TRBJ2-7, with a tentative D call TRBD1 (5 bases). This CDR3 contains 15 residues. V was cut by 3 bases and J by 3 bases, with 15 bases left in between. The CDR3 sequence: CASSFAGSSGYEQYF. CDR3 nucleotides: TGTGCCAGCAGTTTCGCAGGGTCGTCGGGCTACGAGCAGTACTTC.

This clonotype was counted only a few times. The chain recombines TRBV10-1 with TRBJ1-6, with D possibly being TRBD1 (6 bases). Per the germline V gene, CDR1 is WNHNN and CDR2 is SYGVQD (reference sequence). V lost 3 bases and J lost 7, with 7 bases in between. The CDR3 is 13 residues long. The DNA for the CDR3 is TGCGCCAGCAGTGACACAGGGAATTCACCCCTCCACTTT. Translated, it gives CASSDTGNSPLHF.

The chain uses TRBV20-1 and TRBJ2-5; 12 bases map to TRBD2. The CDR3 loop spans 15 amino acids. With V trimmed by 5 bases and J by 3 bases, 7 bases remained unmatched. The germline V gene encodes CDR1 DFQATT and CDR2 SNEGSKA (reference sequence). The CDR3 DNA reads TGCAGTGCTTTTTCGGGACTAGCGGGCAAAGAGACCCAGTACTTC. This gives the protein CSAFSGLAGKETQYF.

V usage is TRBV25-1 and J usage is TRBJ2-1; 9 nucleotides align to TRBD1. From germline, CDR1 is MGHDK and CDR2 SYGVNS. The CDR3 covers 16 residues. V dropped 3 bases and J dropped 4; count of bases not matched to a gene: 7. CDR3 protein: CASSESPDRGYNEQFF. The DNA of the CDR3 is TGTGCCAGCAGTGAGAGTCCGGACAGGGGTTACAATGAGCAGTTCTTC.